The 17 T cell receptor beta chains in this list originate from one sample, sequenced in a study of OX40 agonist ivuxolimab in advanced cancers. Sequencing used immunoSEQ multiplex PCR; TCRdb keeps in-frame clones, though not all of them. The repertoire holds approximately 91,000 clones, with 80% to 90% as singletons. This specimen was CD4+ or CD8+ T cells sorted from blood, taken in a trial of the OX40 agonist ivuxolimab. The source is an adult with an advanced solid tumor such as melanoma, head and neck, liver or kidney cancer.

The rearrangement joins TRBV5-1 to TRBJ2-1, with no clear D. Germline V lookup: CDR1 SGHRS, CDR2 YFSETQ. V was cut by 0 bases and J by 5 bases, with 6 bases left in between. The CDR3 length is 13 residues. In nucleotides, the CDR3 is TGCGCCAGCAGCTTGGACATAAACAATGAGCAGTTCTTC. It is translated as CASSLDINNEQFF. Drawing the rest from reference TRBV5-1 and TRBJ2-1, the complete variable domain is KAGVTQTPRYLIKTRGQQVTLSCSPISGHRSVSWYQQTPGQGLQFLFEYFSETQRNKGNFPGRFSGRQFSNSRSEMNVSTLELGDSALYLCASSLDINNEQFFGPGTRLTVL.

The V and J genes are TRBV29-1 and TRBJ2-7; a possible D gene is TRBD1 (6 bases). The germline V gene has CDR1 SQVTM and CDR2 ANQGSEA. The CDR3 is 10 amino acids. Trimming left V 4 bases short and J 5 bases short, with 6 bases between. CDR3 in amino acids: CSVAGDEQYV. CDR3 sequence (DNA): TGCAGCGTTGCAGGGGACGAGCAGTACGTC.

In its sample, this clone was seen once. This chain joins TRBV11-2 and TRBJ2-7; possible D gene TRBD2, 5 bases. The CDR3 consists of 16 residues. Trimming cost V 5 bases and J 2 bases, with 19 bases left between them. Germline lookup yields CDR1 SGHAT and CDR2 FQNNGV. The CDR3 protein is CASSPLRGAEAYEQYF. In nucleotides, the CDR3 is TGTGCCAGCAGCCCCCTCCGGGGTGCGGAAGCCTACGAGCAGTACTTC.

V is TRBV5-1 and J is TRBJ2-5; a possible D gene is TRBD2 (6 bases). Matching the DNA end better, TRBJ2-7 makes the J call doubtful. Germline CDR1 and CDR2: SGHRS and YFSETQ. CDR3 size: 16 residues. The CDR3: CASSLGRDSLTYEQYF. The CDR3 region has the DNA TGCGCCAGCAGCCTGGGTCGGGACTCACTAACCTACGAGCAGTACTTC.

As to this clone: This sample also contains other DNA sequences that code for the same CDR3. The genes are TRBV11-2 and TRBJ2-2, with unresolved D. Germline-derived CDR1 and CDR2 are SGHAT and FQNNGV. This CDR3 is built from 14 residues. The V and J ends lost 1 base and 2 bases respectively, with 5 bases between them. CDR3 protein: CASSLGRNTGELFF. The CDR3 bases are TGTGCCAGCAGCTTAGGCAGAAACACCGGGGAGCTGTTTTTT.

In this sample, this clone turned up once. The CDR3 reads CASSPLAGGPTKNIQYF. The CDR3, as DNA: TGTGCCAGCTCACCCCTAGCCGGAGGGCCGACCAAAAACATTCAGTACTTC. The V call is TRBV18, the J call TRBJ2-4, with D maybe TRBD2 (6 bases). Trimming took off 3 bases at V and 2 bases at J, with 17 bases between the two ends. CDR3 length equals 17 residues. Germline V gene lookup returns CDR1 KGHSH and CDR2 LQKENI.

The CDR3 coding sequence is TGTGCCAGCTCGCCCTATAGCGGGAGTAGCACAGATACGCAGTATTTT. The encoded protein is CASSPYSGSSTDTQYF. The rearrangement uses TRBV18 and TRBJ2-3, with 9 bases aligning to TRBD2. V trimming: 6 bases; J trimming: 0 bases; junction bases outside the gene matches: 7. Per the germline V gene, CDR1 is KGHSH and CDR2 is LQKENI. The CDR3 sequence is 16 residues long.

The chain joins TRBV30 to TRBJ2-2; D unclear. Trimming shortened V by 1 base and J by 5 bases, and 11 bases separated the two germline ends. Germline CDR1 reads GTSNPN; CDR2 reads SVGIG (reference sequence). The length of the CDR3 is 14 residues. In nucleotides, the CDR3 is TGTGCCTGGAGTGCCTTACCCGGGACCGGGGAGCTGTTTTTT. This sequence encodes CAWSALPGTGELFF. The complete variable domain, with remaining parts taken from reference TRBV30 and TRBJ2-2, reads SQTIHQWPATLVQPVGSPLSLECTVEGTSNPNLYWYRQAAGRGLQLLFYSVGIGQISSEVPQNLSASRPQDRQFILSSKKLLLSDSGFYLCAWSALPGTGELFFGEGSRLTVL.

About this clone: This CDR3 is also generated by other DNA sequences in the sample. The chain is built from TRBV7-3 and TRBJ2-5; TRBD2 is a possible D gene (6 bases). The CDR3 extends over 13 amino acids. V lost 5 bases to trimming and J lost 2 bases, with 9 bases between them. The germline V gene encodes CDR1 SGHTA and CDR2 FQGTGA. DNA for the CDR3: TGTGCCAGCAGCCCCGGGAGTCAAGAGACCCAGTACTTC. Encoded protein: CASSPGSQETQYF.

This chain links TRBV28 with TRBJ1-2; 8 bases match TRBD1. The CDR3 contains 12 residues. CDR1 MDHEN and CDR2 SYDVKM come from the germline V gene. The CDR3 DNA sequence: TGTGCTGATCAAGGACAGGGTGATGGCTACACCTTC. Its translation: CADQGQGDGYTF.

The gene calls are TRBV12-2 and TRBJ2-2; the table calls TRBD2, which could not be checked here. TRBV12-2 is flagged as a pseudogene. The CDR3 runs to 17 residues. Here the CDR3 reads CASRRPPIGGSTGELFF. The CDR3 DNA follows: TGTGCAAGTCGTCGCCCCCCGATTGGCGGGAGCACCGGGGAGCTGTTTTTT.

This chain links TRBV28 with TRBJ1-3, with 7 bases aligning to TRBD1. This CDR3 has 17 residues. Germline assignment: CDR1 MDHEN and CDR2 SYDVKM. With 3 bases clipped from V and 0 bases from J, the junction kept 8 bases outside the gene matches. The chain's CDR3 is CASSFSGQVFSGNTIYF. The CDR3 bases are TGTGCCAGCAGTTTCTCAGGACAGGTCTTCTCTGGAAACACCATATATTTT.

This chain connects TRBV6-1 to TRBJ2-3; D is possibly TRBD2 (5 bases). The CDR3 is made up of 13 amino acids. With 9 bases removed from V and 2 bases from J, the gap between germline ends came to 12 bases. Germline V CDR1 and CDR2: MNHNS, SASEGT. CDR3 in amino acids: CASQPGDTDTQYF. Here the CDR3 DNA reads TGTGCCAGTCAACCCGGGGACACAGATACGCAGTATTTT.

This clone was counted only a few times. V is TRBV11-2 and J is TRBJ2-2; TRBD1 matches at 8 bases. The CDR3 is 15 residues long. CDR1 and CDR2 from the germline V gene are SGHAT and FQNNGV. The junction had 6 bases not matched to a gene; V was cut back by 3 bases and J by 6 bases. The CDR3 bases are TGTGCCAGCAGCTTCCCAGGGGGCGCATCCGGGGAGCTGTTTTTT. Translated, it gives CASSFPGGASGELFF.

The V call is TRBV28, the J call TRBJ1-2; D unclear. The CDR3 length is 11 residues. V lost 6 bases, J lost 2 bases, and 4 bases lay in between. Per germline, CDR1 MDHEN and CDR2 SYDVKM. The CDR3 protein is CASRNNYGYTF. CDR3 bases: TGTGCCAGCAGAAACAACTATGGCTACACCTTC.

The chain links TRBV29-1 to TRBJ2-3; unclear D gene. This CDR3 region has 14 residues. Trimming left V 1 base short and J 3 bases short, with 11 bases between. Germline V gene data show CDR1 as SQVTM and CDR2 as ANQGSEA. The chain's CDR3 is CSVEGLVPTDTQYF. The CDR3 nucleotides are TGCAGCGTTGAAGGGCTAGTCCCAACAGATACGCAGTATTTT.

The chain employs TRBV15 and TRBJ1-5; tentatively, D is TRBD1 (6 bases). This CDR3 spans 15 amino acids. Germline CDR1 and CDR2: LNHNV and YYDKDF (reference sequence). V lost 0 bases to trimming and J lost 5 bases, with 11 bases between them. The CDR3 DNA is TGTGCCACCAGCAGAGATCTAGGGGGGGATCAGCCCCAGCATTTT. It translates to CATSRDLGGDQPQHF.